The present entry profiles one T cell receptor beta chain with its context. Antigen specificity is unknown. 13 Jbeta primers and 60 Vbeta primers were used for the PCR. Some clones are missing from TCRdb's copy, which holds only in-frame ones; the method was immunoSEQ multiplex PCR. The sample has about 160,000 clones; over 65% are singletons. The data derive from a study of cytomegalovirus exposure and HLA in healthy donors. Study-level background: Among the 370 or so donors who were genotyped, 81% fell in the genetic ancestry cluster that is associated with self-reported Caucasian donors.

Study-wide results and caveats: Later analysis showed most CMV-associated TCR beta chains appearing HLA-restricted. A few of the chains that were CMV-associated were confirmed in vitro to be specific for CMV antigens.

There are 13 residues in the CDR3. Germline loops: CDR1 ENHRY, CDR2 SYGVKD. V was cut by 2 bases and J by 3 bases, with 8 bases left in between. The sample consisted of PBMCs. The clonotype comes from a woman aged 35 to 49 in good health and CMV-seropositive. The chain has TRBV10-3 and TRBJ2-7, with TRBD1 as a possible D gene (6 bases). The CDR3 sequence: CAISEVGGYEQYF. In DNA form, the CDR3 reads TGTGCCATCAGTGAGGTAGGGGGCTACGAGCAGTACTTC.